The clone carrying this TCR beta chain was detected only a few times. The antigen remains unidentified. Different DNA sequences within this sample yield the same CDR3. V dropped 0 bases and J dropped 4 bases, with 2 bases sitting between them. Germline V gene data show CDR1 as SGDLS and CDR2 as YYNGEE. This CDR3 has 12 amino acids. Generated by immunoSEQ multiplex PCR, the TCRdb table keeps only in-frame clones and is missing some. In the table there are roughly 70,000 clones, roughly 84% of which are singletons. This entry comes from a study of T cell responses to AZD1222 COVID-19 vaccine. Notes on the study in general: Variant regions that are unmutated are reportedly the target of nearly half of spike-specific TCRs. The span of vaccine-associated CD4 TCRs extended across spike, with dominance at 160-218 and 743-854. Repertoires were sampled only after the peak T cell response. Most donors were white British, females outnumbered males, and clonal diversity was possibly underestimated.

The origin of this receptor is an adult in good health. The gene calls are TRBV9 and TRBJ2-1; D gene uncertain. This specimen was peripheral blood, taken on day 0 of AZD1222 vaccination. The CDR3 here is CASSVDYNEQFF. The CDR3, as DNA: TGTGCCAGCAGCGTAGATTACAATGAGCAGTTCTTC. Supplemented by reference TRBV9 and TRBJ2-1, the full variable domain reads DSGVTQTPKHLITATGQRVTLRCSPRSGDLSVYWYQQSLDQGLQFLIQYYNGEERAKGNILERFSAQQFPDLHSELNLSSLELGDSALYFCASSVDYNEQFFGPGTRLTVL.